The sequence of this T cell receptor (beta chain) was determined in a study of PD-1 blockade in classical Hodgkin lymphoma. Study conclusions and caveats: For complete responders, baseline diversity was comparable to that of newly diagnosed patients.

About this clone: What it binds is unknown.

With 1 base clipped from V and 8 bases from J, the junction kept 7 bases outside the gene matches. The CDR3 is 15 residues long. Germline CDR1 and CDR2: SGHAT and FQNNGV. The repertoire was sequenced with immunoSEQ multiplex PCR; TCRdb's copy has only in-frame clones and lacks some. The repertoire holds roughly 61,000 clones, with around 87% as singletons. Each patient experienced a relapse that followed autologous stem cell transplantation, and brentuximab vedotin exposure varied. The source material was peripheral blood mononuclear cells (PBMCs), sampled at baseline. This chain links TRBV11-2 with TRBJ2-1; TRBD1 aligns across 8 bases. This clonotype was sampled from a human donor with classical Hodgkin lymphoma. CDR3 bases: TGTGCCAGCAGCTTAGGTCCAGGGGGCAACGATGAGCAGTTCTTC. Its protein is CASSLGPGGNDEQFF.